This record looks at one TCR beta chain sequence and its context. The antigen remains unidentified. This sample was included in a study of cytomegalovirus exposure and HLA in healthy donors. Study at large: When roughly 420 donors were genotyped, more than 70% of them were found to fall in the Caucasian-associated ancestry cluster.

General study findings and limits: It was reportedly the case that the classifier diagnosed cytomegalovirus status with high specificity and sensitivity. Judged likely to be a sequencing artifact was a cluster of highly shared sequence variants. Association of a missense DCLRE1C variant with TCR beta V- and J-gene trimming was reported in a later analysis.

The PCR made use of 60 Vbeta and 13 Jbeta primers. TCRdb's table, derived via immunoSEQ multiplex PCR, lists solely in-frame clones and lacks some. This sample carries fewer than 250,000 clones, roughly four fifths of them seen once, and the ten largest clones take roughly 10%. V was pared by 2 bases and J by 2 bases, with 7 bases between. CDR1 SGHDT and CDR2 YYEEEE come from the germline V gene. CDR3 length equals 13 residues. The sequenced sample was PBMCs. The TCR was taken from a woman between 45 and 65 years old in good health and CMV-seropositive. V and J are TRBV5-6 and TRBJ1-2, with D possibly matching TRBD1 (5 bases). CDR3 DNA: TGTGCCAGCAGCTTACGGGGGAACTATGGCTACACCTTC. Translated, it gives CASSLRGNYGYTF.